A selection of T cell receptor beta chains follows, all from one sample in a study of tumor and adjacent non-tumor tissue in lung cancer. TCRdb re-derived calls from the multiplex PCR reads in MiXCR, one entry per CDR3 protein. The repertoire holds about 90,000 distinct CDR3 sequences, with about three fifths as singletons. The sequencing sample was made of lung tumor tissue. All receptors derive from a man aged 65 to 85 with non-small cell lung cancer. Each CDR3 is given without its conserved first and last residue.

cdr3_aa,j_call,v_call
ASSPGDSQETQY,TRBJ2-5,TRBV28
GSSQLSSGAYEQY,TRBJ2-7,TRBV4-2
ASLQGHSNQPQH,TRBJ1-5,TRBV6-6
ASSENSAGKTQY,TRBJ2-5,TRBV12-3/TRBV12-4
ASSGNRDDAQSQH,TRBJ1-5,TRBV6-1
ASRRSGTPPKNIRY,TRBJ2-4,TRBV28
SVDRAAITEAF,TRBJ1-1,TRBV29-1
ASSEGDGSHEQY,TRBJ2-7,TRBV11-2
TSSQVGQTLYNEQS,TRBJ2-1,TRBV4-2
AGRGWLNTGELF,TRBJ2-2,TRBV12-3/TRBV12-4
SVASGVYEQY,TRBJ2-7,TRBV29-1
ASSLHSLTDTQY,TRBJ2-3,TRBV7-9
ASSPGTGGQPQH,TRBJ1-5,TRBV7-9
ASSPTTNEKLF,TRBJ1-4,TRBV18
ASSEIMTGGTYEQF,TRBJ2-1,TRBV6-1
ASRSGASTTGELF,TRBJ2-2,TRBV6-1
ASALGRDYEQY,TRBJ2-7,TRBV12-3/TRBV12-4
ASSALGQGLYEQY,TRBJ2-7,TRBV6-5
RVLDYDAGELF,TRBJ2-2,TRBV20-1
ASGQGLAVDTQY,TRBJ2-3,TRBV4-1
ASSLSGAWGNTIY,TRBJ1-3,TRBV11-2
ASSLPSYEQY,TRBJ2-7,TRBV5-5
ARTWDKNSPLH,TRBJ1-6,TRBV6-2/TRBV6-3
SASSGTGIQPQH,TRBJ1-5,TRBV20-1
ASSSTPRGLADNSPLH,TRBJ1-6,TRBV5-1
ASSQGTTRNGYSYT,TRBJ1-2,TRBV4-1
ASSQGQPYEQY,TRBJ2-7,TRBV6-1
SALNPGVAEAF,TRBJ1-1,TRBV29-1
AISERDPYGQY,TRBJ2-7,TRBV10-3
SDSRGQASYEQY,TRBJ2-7,TRBV20-1
SVVVAVNEKQF,TRBJ1-4,TRBV29-1
ASDQDRVAGYYEQY,TRBJ2-7,TRBV4-1
ASRAGLSNYEQY,TRBJ2-7,TRBV7-8
ASSAPGRGVGGDTQY,TRBJ2-3,TRBV28
ASNPTGVNTEAF,TRBJ1-1,TRBV7-9
ASRYRVRNQPQH,TRBJ1-5,TRBV28
ASSRGGLGGNQPQH,TRBJ1-5,TRBV4-1
ASSLVLGEKLF,TRBJ1-4,TRBV7-3
ASDLGRGGFETQY,TRBJ2-5,TRBV11-2
ASSYGDGAGGYEQY,TRBJ2-7,TRBV6-6
ANSLDRMTSTDTQY,TRBJ2-3,TRBV11-2
SVEGHGQYEQS,TRBJ2-1,TRBV29-1
TNSYRQGRGTQY,TRBJ2-3,TRBV6-5
AISESTSEQF,TRBJ2-1,TRBV10-3